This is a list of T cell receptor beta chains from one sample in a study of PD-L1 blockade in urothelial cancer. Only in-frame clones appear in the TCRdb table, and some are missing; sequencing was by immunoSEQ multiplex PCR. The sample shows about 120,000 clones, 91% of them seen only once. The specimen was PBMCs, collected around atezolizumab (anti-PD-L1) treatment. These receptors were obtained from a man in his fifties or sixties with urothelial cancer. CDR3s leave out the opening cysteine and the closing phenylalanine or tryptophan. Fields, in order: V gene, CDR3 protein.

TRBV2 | ASSDGTLGSAQETQY
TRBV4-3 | ASSQELISSYNEQF
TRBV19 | ASSSGQGNIQPQH
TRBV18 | ASSPRADTEAF
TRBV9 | ASSVLAGGPYEQY
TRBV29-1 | SGRGLAGEGGTDTQY
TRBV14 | ASSQDLVGLAGVSYNEQF
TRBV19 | ASSPAGGGYT
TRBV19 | ASSMRHYSNQPQH
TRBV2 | ASSDRDQETQY
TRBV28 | ASSFLGDRVGGYT